This entry concerns a single TCR beta chain. Its antigen remains unknown. This specimen belongs to a study of cytomegalovirus exposure and HLA in healthy donors. Both 60 Vbeta primers and 13 Jbeta primers went into the PCR. TCRdb keeps only in-frame clones here, not all; method: immunoSEQ multiplex PCR. The table has more than 150,000 clones, approximately 84% seen once; the top ten hold 2.5% to 3.5%. The CDR3 contains 15 residues. Trimming took off 2 bases at V and 5 bases at J, with 14 bases between the two ends. Germline CDR1 MNHEY, CDR2 SMNVEV (reference sequence). Study-level points and caveats: Later, an analysis found that common viral pathogens appeared to be linked with several of the most significant clusters. Donors belonging to an Asian-associated ancestry cluster reportedly showed fewer N-insertions in productive TCRs than the 666-donor mean, according to what a later analysis found.

The TCR was taken from a woman in her 50s in good health and CMV-seropositive. The chain links TRBV27 to TRBJ2-3; D is unclear. The sequencing input was PBMCs. The CDR3 nucleotides read TGTGCCAGCAGTTTAAGCCGAAATTTTCGAGATACGCAGTATTTT. Protein sequence: CASSLSRNFRDTQYF.